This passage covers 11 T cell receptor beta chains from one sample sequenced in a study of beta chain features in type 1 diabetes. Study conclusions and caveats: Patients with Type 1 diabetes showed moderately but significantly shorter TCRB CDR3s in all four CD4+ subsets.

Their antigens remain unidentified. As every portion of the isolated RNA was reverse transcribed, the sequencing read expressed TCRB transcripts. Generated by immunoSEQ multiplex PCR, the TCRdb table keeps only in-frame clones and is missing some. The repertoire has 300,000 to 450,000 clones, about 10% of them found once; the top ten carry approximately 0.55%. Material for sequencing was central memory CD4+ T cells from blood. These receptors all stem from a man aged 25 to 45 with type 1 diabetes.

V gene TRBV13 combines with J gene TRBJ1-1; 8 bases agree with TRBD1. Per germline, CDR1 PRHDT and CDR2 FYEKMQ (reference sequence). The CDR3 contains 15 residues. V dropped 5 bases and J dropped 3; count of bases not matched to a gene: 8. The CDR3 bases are TGTGCCAGCAGCCCCGGAGGACAGGGTGACACTGAAGCTTTCTTT. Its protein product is CASSPGGQGDTEAFF.

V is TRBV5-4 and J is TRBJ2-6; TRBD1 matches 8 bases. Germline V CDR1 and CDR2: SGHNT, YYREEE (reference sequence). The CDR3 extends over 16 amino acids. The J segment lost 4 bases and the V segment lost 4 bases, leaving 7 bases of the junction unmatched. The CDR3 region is CASSVTGGYGANVLTF. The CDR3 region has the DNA TGTGCCAGCAGCGTAACAGGGGGTTACGGGGCCAACGTCCTGACTTTC.

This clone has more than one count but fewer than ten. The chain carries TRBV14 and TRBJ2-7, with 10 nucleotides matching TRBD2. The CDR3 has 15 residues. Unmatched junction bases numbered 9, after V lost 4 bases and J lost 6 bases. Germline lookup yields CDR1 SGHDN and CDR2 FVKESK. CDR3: CASSRASGRAGEQYF. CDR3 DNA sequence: TGTGCCAGCAGCCGGGCTAGCGGGAGAGCGGGCGAGCAGTACTTC. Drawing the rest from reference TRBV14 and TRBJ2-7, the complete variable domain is EAGVTQFPSHSVIEKGQTVTLRCDPISGHDNLYWYRRVMGKEIKFLLHFVKESKQDESGMPNNRFLAERTGGTYSTLKVQPAELEDSGVYFCASSRASGRAGEQYFGPGTRLTVT.

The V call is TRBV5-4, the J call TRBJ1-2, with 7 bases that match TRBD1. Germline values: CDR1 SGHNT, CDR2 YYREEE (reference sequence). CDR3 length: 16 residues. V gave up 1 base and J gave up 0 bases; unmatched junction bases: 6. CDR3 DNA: TGTGCCAGCAGCTTGTCGTGGGACAGAGCTAACTATGGCTACACCTTC. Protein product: CASSLSWDRANYGYTF.

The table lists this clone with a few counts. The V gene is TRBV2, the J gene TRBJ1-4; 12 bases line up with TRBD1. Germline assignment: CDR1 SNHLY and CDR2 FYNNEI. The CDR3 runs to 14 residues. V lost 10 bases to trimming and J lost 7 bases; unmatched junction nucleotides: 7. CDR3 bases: TGTGCCACCGGGGGGACAGGGGGCCGTGAAAAACTGTTTTTT. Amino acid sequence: CATGGTGGREKLFF.

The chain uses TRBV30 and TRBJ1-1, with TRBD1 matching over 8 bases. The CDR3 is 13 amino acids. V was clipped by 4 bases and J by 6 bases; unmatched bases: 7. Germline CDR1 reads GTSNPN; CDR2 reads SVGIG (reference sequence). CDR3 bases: TGTGCCTGGAATGGACAGGGTGGGGCTGAAGCTTTCTTT. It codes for CAWNGQGGAEAFF.

For the CDR3, the DNA is TGTGCCAGTAGTCGCACGCAACTAGCACCAGAGACCCAGTACTTC. Protein product: CASSRTQLAPETQYF. The chain links TRBV19 to TRBJ2-5; D possibly corresponds to TRBD2 (6 bases). The CDR3 loop spans 15 amino acids. Trimming left V 5 bases short and J 4 bases short, with 17 bases between. CDR1 is LNHDA and CDR2 is SQIVND in the germline V gene (reference sequence).

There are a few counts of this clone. In nucleotides, the CDR3 is TGTGCCAGCAGCCGAGGACTGGGGCAAACCGGGGAGCTGTTTTTT. Encoded protein: CASSRGLGQTGELFF. This chain joins TRBV5-4 and TRBJ2-2; TRBD1 or TRBD2 may be the D gene (5 bases each). The CDR3 sequence is 15 residues long. Looked up from germline, CDR1 is SGHNT and CDR2 is YYREEE (reference sequence). V shed 4 bases and J shed 5 bases, with 15 bases lying between them.

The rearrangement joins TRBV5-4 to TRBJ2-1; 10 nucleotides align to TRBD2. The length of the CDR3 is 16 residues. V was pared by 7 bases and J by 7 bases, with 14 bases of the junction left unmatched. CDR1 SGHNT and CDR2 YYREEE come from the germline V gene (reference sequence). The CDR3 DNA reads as TGTGCCAGCGCCCGGGGGGGGCTAGCGGGAGTAAATGAGCAGTTCTTC. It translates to CASARGGLAGVNEQFF.

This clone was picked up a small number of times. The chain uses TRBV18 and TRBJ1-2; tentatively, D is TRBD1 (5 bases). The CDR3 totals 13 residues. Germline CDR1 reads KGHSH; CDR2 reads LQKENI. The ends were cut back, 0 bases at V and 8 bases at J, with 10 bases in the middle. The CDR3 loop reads CASSPPVKGGYTF. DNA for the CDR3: TGTGCCAGCTCACCACCGGTAAAGGGGGGCTACACCTTC.

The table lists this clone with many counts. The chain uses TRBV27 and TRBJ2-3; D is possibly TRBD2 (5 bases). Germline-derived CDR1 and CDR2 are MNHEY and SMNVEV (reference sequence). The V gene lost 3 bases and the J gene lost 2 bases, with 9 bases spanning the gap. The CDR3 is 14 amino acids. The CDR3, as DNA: TGTGCCAGCAGTTTGCGAGCGGTCACAGATACGCAGTATTTT. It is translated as CASSLRAVTDTQYF.